These 15 T cell receptor beta chains were all obtained from the same sample, sequenced in a study of T-cell reconstitution after alpha-beta-depleted transplantation in children listed by TCRdb under 2016. Libraries were constructed by PCR. This sample was sequenced with an Illumina HiSeq 2500. Molecular barcoding was employed in the preparation of TCR libraries, with unique molecular identifiers being used to normalize TCRbeta repertoire quantification. Starting from the raw public reads, TCRdb applied fastp trimming at Q25, assembled clones with MiXCR and retained in-frame beta chains. CDR3 protein sequences are deduplicated, and each keeps its most common genes and DNA. This sample has about 580,000 distinct CDR3 sequences in its table, and 27% of those were observed once. Clones ranked in the top ten supply about a third of the sample. What this sample's treatment or condition label stands for: allogeneic hematopoietic cell transplantation with graft depleted of TCRalphabeta T cells and CD19 B cells.

Sequencing used PBMCs, obtained before TCRalphabeta/CD19-depleted stem cell transplant. The receptors shown here come from a boy under two years old with Wiskott-Aldrich syndrome, due to receive a stem cell transplant.

This chain uses TRBV7-2 with TRBJ2-7; D is unclear. Looked up from germline, CDR1 is SGHTA and CDR2 is FQGNSA. CDR3 size: 16 residues. Trimming took off 2 bases at V and 3 bases at J, with 17 bases between the two ends. This chain's CDR3 is CASSLKPPIHFYEQYF. The CDR3 nucleotides read TGTGCCAGCAGCTTAAAACCCCCAATCCATTTCTACGAGCAGTACTTC.

This rearrangement joins TRBV20-1 to TRBJ2-1; 8 nucleotides line up with TRBD2. Germline loops: CDR1 DFQATT, CDR2 SNEGSKA (reference sequence). CDR3 size: 15 residues. V was pared by 5 bases and J by 6 bases, with 12 bases of the junction left unmatched. This CDR3 reads CSAEGVAGTLNEQFF. CDR3 nucleotide sequence: TGCAGTGCTGAAGGGGTAGCGGGGACACTCAATGAGCAGTTCTTC.

The rearrangement uses TRBV20-1 and TRBJ2-3, with D possibly matching TRBD2 (5 bases). This CDR3 contains 15 residues. The V gene's germline CDR1 is DFQATT and CDR2 SNEGSKA (reference sequence). V lost 3 bases, J lost 0 bases, and 13 bases lay in between. CDR3 DNA: TGCAGTGCTAGGAGCGGATCCGCTAGCACAGATACGCAGTATTTT. This translates into CSARSGSASTDTQYF.

This chain links TRBV28 with TRBJ2-2, with D perhaps matching TRBD1 or TRBD2 (5 bases each). Germline V lookup: CDR1 MDHEN, CDR2 SYDVKM. Trimming left V 8 bases short and J 5 bases short, with 12 bases between. This CDR3 is built from 13 residues. The CDR3 loop is CASGGLGTGELFF. Written as DNA, the CDR3 is TGTGCCAGCGGGGGTCTAGGGACCGGGGAGCTGTTTTTT.

This clonotype has only a few counts. The chain links TRBV5-6 to TRBJ2-7, with 9 bases identical to TRBD2. The V gene's germline CDR1 is SGHDT and CDR2 YYEEEE. The CDR3 spans 19 residues. J lost 2 bases, V lost 3 bases, and 18 bases had no gene match. CDR3 sequence reads: CASSSLLAGEGIITYEQYF. The CDR3 DNA follows: TGTGCCAGCAGCTCCCTCTTAGCGGGAGAAGGGATAATCACCTACGAGCAGTACTTC.

J is TRBJ1-5 and V is TRBV6-2 or TRBV6-3, with TRBD1 as a possible D gene (5 bases). V was pared by 0 bases and J by 7 bases, with 16 bases between. Germline CDR1 reads MNHEY; CDR2 reads SVGEGT. The CDR3 length is 16 residues. The CDR3 nucleotides read TGTGCCAGCAGTTACTCCGGACACTTAAGGGGCCAGCCCCAGCATTTT. As protein: CASSYSGHLRGQPQHF.

Many counts were recorded for this clonotype. This chain uses TRBV20-1 with TRBJ2-1, with TRBD2 matching over 8 bases. The germline gives CDR1 DFQATT, CDR2 SNEGSKA (reference sequence). Trimming cost V 8 bases and J 7 bases; bases outside gene matches: 16. There are 15 residues in the CDR3. The CDR3: CSTLGRGRIGNEQFF. CDR3 DNA: TGCAGTACCCTTGGGCGCGGGAGGATTGGGAATGAGCAGTTCTTC.

This clonotype was counted between two and nine times. The rearrangement joins TRBV7-2 to TRBJ2-5; D may match TRBD1 or TRBD2 (6 bases each). CDR3 length equals 13 residues. Trimming pared 4 bases from V and 5 bases from J, leaving 11 bases between. The germline V gene has CDR1 SGHTA and CDR2 FQGNSA. CDR3 loop: CASSWGARETQYF. The CDR3 DNA is TGTGCCAGCAGCTGGGGGGCGCGGGAGACCCAGTACTTC.

The chain is built from TRBV5-1 and TRBJ2-6, with D tentatively TRBD1 or TRBD2 (6 bases each). The germline gives CDR1 SGHRS, CDR2 YFSETQ. Trimming took off 10 bases at V and 1 base at J, with 15 bases between the two ends. This CDR3 spans 15 amino acids. The CDR3 DNA is TGCGCCTGCGGTGGGGGGCGGTCTGGGGCCAACGTCCTGACTTTC. This gives the protein CACGGGRSGANVLTF. Filled out from reference TRBV5-1 and TRBJ2-6, the complete variable domain reads KAGVTQTPRYLIKTRGQQVTLSCSPISGHRSVSWYQQTPGQGLQFLFEYFSETQRNKGNFPGRFSGRQFSNSRSEMNVSTLELGDSALYLCACGGGRSGANVLTFGAGSRLTVL.

A few counts support this clonotype. The rearrangement uses TRBV5-1 and TRBJ1-6, with TRBD1 as a possible D gene (5 bases). The CDR3 has 17 residues. Looked up from germline, CDR1 is SGHRS and CDR2 is YFSETQ. Trimming pared 1 base from V and 0 bases from J, leaving 11 bases between. The CDR3 loop reads CASSLFGGASYNSPLHF. Written as DNA, the CDR3 is TGCGCCAGCAGCTTGTTCGGGGGAGCCTCCTATAATTCACCCCTCCACTTT.

This clonotype was recorded many times. V is TRBV5-1 and J is TRBJ1-1; D not certain. Germline CDR1 SGHRS, CDR2 YFSETQ. Between the trimmed V and J ends, which lost 4 bases and 8 bases, there was a span of 18 bases. This CDR3 is built from 14 residues. The CDR3 DNA follows: TGCGCCAGCAGCCTCCAGGACCGGCGTATGGAAGCTTTCTTT. This sequence encodes CASSLQDRRMEAFF.

This sequence joins TRBV25-1 and TRBJ2-1, with 7 bases identical to TRBD2. Germline V gene data show CDR1 as MGHDK and CDR2 as SYGVNS. Germline trimming cut 4 bases from V and 8 bases from J; bases unmatched to any gene: 11. There are 15 residues in the CDR3. CDR3: CASSGDYSGRHEQFF. The CDR3 bases are TGTGCCAGCAGTGGGGACTACTCCGGTAGGCATGAGCAGTTCTTC. Drawing the rest from reference TRBV25-1 and TRBJ2-1, the complete variable domain is EADIYQTPRYLVIGTGKKITLECSQTMGHDKMYWYQQDPGMELHLIHYSYGVNSTEKGDLSSESTVSRIRTEHFPLTLESARPSHTSQYLCASSGDYSGRHEQFFGPGTRLTVL.

This clonotype turned up a few times. This chain uses TRBV6-6 with TRBJ1-4, with D unresolved. Germline CDR1 is MNHNY and CDR2 is SVGAGI (reference sequence). Trimming cost V 7 bases and J 8 bases, with 14 bases left between them. The CDR3 sequence is 13 residues long. The CDR3, as DNA: TGTGCCAGCACCTCCCGCTCGGGGGAAAAACTGTTTTTT. Protein: CASTSRSGEKLFF.

The chain has TRBV20-1 and TRBJ2-4; TRBD1 agrees at 8 bases. Germline values: CDR1 DFQATT, CDR2 SNEGSKA (reference sequence). The CDR3 covers 12 residues. V was clipped by 6 bases and J by 8 bases; unmatched bases: 6. The CDR3 loop is CSAQQGGDIQYF. In nucleotides, the CDR3 is TGCAGTGCCCAACAGGGGGGAGACATTCAGTACTTC.

The chain couples TRBV29-1 to TRBJ2-3; TRBD2 matches 7 bases. Germline trimming cut 8 bases from V and 6 bases from J; bases unmatched to any gene: 14. The CDR3 length is 14 residues. From germline, CDR1 is SQVTM and CDR2 ANQGSEA. This chain's CDR3 is CSFPLAGVGDTQYF. CDR3 DNA: TGCAGCTTCCCCTTGGCGGGAGTCGGGGATACGCAGTATTTT.